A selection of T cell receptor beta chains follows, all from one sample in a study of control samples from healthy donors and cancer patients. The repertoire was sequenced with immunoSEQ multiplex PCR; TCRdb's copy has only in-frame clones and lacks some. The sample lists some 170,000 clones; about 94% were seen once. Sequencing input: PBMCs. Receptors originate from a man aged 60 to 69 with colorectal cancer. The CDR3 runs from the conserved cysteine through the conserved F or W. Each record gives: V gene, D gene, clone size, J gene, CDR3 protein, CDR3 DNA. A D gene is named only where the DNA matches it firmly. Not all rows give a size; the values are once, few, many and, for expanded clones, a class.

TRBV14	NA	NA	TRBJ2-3	CASSQDRVRFDTQYF	TGTGCCAGCAGCCAAGACAGGGTGCGGTTCGATACGCAGTATTTT
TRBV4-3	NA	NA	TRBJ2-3	CASSQGRADTQYF	TGCGCCAGCAGCCAAGGACGGGCAGATACGCAGTATTTT
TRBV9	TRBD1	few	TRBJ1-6	CASSGGQGRSPLHF	TGTGCCAGCAGCGGGGGACAGGGGCGATCACCCCTCCACTTT
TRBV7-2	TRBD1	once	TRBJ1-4	CASSSGQGGEKLFF	TGTGCCAGCAGCTCCGGACAGGGAGGGGAAAAACTGTTTTTT
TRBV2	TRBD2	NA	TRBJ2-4	CASSGTSGGIAKNIQYF	TGTGCCAGCAGCGGGACTAGCGGGGGTATAGCCAAAAACATTCAGTACTTC
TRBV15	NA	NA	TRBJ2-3	CATSRGQHTDTQYF	TGTGCCACCAGCAGAGGACAGCACACAGATACGCAGTATTTT
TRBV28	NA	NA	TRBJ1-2	CASSSAGTPIYGYTF	TGTGCCAGCAGTTCAGCCGGGACACCTATCTATGGCTACACCTTC
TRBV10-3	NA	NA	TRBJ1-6	CAISEVQIQGRGSPLHF	TGTGCCATCAGCGAAGTACAGATACAGGGTAGGGGATCACCCCTCCACTTT
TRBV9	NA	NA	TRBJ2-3	CASSARGSDTQYF	TGTGCCAGCAGCGCTAGGGGCTCAGATACGCAGTATTTT
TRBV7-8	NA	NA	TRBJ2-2	CASSFGEVGELFF	TGTGCCAGCAGCTTTGGGGAAGTCGGGGAGCTGTTTTTT
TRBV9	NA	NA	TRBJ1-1	CASSETGAGVTEAFF	TGTGCCAGCAGCGAAACCGGGGCGGGGGTCACTGAAGCTTTCTTT
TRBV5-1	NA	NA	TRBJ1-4	CASSLATSTEKLFF	TGCGCCAGCAGCTTGGCTACCTCGACTGAAAAACTGTTTTTT
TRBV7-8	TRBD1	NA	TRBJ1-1	CASSLTGGDTEAFF	TGTGCCAGCAGCCTGACAGGGGGCGACACTGAAGCTTTCTTT
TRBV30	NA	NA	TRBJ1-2	CAWSHPRNLRDDRYGYTF	TGTGCCTGGAGTCACCCCCGCAACTTAAGGGATGATCGCTATGGCTACACCTTC
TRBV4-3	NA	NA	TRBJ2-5	CASSQEGPGETQYF	TGCGCCAGCAGCCAAGAGGGGCCGGGGGAGACCCAGTACTTC
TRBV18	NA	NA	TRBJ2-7	CASSPLAPAEGFYEQYF	TGTGCCAGCTCACCACTGGCACCAGCCGAGGGGTTTTACGAGCAGTACTTC
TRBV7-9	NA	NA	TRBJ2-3	CASSLAGRGPQREAQYF	TGTGCCAGCAGCTTAGCGGGCAGGGGACCTCAGAGGGAGGCGCAGTATTTT
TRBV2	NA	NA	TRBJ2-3	CASRVSGDTQYF	TGTGCCAGCAGGGTATCCGGAGATACGCAGTATTTT
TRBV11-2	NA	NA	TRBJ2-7	CASSLETGLAYEQYF	TGTGCCAGCAGCTTAGAGACAGGCCTAGCCTACGAGCAGTACTTC
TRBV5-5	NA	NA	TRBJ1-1	CASSQTYPGGIMNTEAFF	TGTGCCAGCAGCCAAACATACCCCGGGGGTATCATGAACACTGAAGCTTTCTTT
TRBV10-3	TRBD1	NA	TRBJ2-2	CAISARGRTTGELFF	TGTGCCATCAGTGCAAGGGGGCGCACCACCGGGGAGCTGTTTTTT
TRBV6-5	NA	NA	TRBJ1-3	CASIRDTSGNTIYF	TGTGCCAGCATTCGGGACACCTCTGGAAACACCATATATTTT
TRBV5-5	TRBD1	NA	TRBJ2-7	CASRLGRQGDEQYF	TGTGCCAGCAGGCTAGGGCGACAGGGGGACGAGCAGTACTTC
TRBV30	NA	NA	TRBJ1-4	CAWRIYGELFF	TGTGCCTGGAGAATCTACGGGGAACTGTTTTTT
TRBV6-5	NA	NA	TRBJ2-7	CASRTAATYEQYF	TGTGCCAGCAGGACAGCCGCAACATACGAGCAGTACTTC
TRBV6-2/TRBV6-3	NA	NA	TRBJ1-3	CASSHGNTIYF	TGTGCCAGCAGCCATGGAAACACCATATATTTT
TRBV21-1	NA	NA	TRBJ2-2	CASSKTTSGGLVGELFF	TGTGCCAGCAGCAAAACCACTAGCGGGGGGTTGGTCGGGGAGCTGTTTTTT
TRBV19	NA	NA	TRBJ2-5	CASSIGQETQYF	TGTGCCAGTAGTATTGGCCAAGAGACCCAGTACTTC
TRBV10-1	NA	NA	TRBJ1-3	CASRDTIYF	TGCGCCAGCAGAGACACCATATATTTT
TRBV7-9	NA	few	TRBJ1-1	CASSLERGSEAFF	TGTGCCAGCAGCTTAGAGAGGGGCAGTGAAGCTTTCTTT
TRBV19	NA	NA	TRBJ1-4	CASSPRDRGEKLFF	TGTGCCAGTAGTCCTCGGGACCGGGGGGAAAAACTGTTTTTT
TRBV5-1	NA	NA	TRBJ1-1	CASSLGGGEGAFF	TGCGCCAGCAGCTTGGGGGGCGGGGAAGGAGCTTTCTTT
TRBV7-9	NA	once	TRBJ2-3	CASSITDTQYF	TGTGCCAGCAGCATTACAGATACGCAGTATTTT
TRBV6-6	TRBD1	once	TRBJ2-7	CASRLGGAKDEQYF	TGTGCCAGCAGACTAGGGGGCGCGAAGGACGAGCAGTACTTC
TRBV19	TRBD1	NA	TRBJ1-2	CASRGDRLDYGYTF	TGTGCCAGTCGGGGGGACAGACTAGACTATGGCTACACCTTC
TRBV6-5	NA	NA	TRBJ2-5	CASAPGLGETQYF	TGTGCCAGCGCCCCCGGCCTCGGTGAGACCCAGTACTTC
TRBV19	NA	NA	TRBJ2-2	CASSTRLSGTGELFF	TGTGCCAGTAGTACCCGACTCTCCGGGACCGGGGAGCTGTTTTTT
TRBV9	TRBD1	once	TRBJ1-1	CASHRQGDTEAFF	TGTGCCTCCCACAGACAGGGTGACACTGAAGCTTTCTTT
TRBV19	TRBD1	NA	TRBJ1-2	CASVDRGQGYTF	TGTGCCAGTGTGGACAGGGGGCAGGGCTACACCTTC